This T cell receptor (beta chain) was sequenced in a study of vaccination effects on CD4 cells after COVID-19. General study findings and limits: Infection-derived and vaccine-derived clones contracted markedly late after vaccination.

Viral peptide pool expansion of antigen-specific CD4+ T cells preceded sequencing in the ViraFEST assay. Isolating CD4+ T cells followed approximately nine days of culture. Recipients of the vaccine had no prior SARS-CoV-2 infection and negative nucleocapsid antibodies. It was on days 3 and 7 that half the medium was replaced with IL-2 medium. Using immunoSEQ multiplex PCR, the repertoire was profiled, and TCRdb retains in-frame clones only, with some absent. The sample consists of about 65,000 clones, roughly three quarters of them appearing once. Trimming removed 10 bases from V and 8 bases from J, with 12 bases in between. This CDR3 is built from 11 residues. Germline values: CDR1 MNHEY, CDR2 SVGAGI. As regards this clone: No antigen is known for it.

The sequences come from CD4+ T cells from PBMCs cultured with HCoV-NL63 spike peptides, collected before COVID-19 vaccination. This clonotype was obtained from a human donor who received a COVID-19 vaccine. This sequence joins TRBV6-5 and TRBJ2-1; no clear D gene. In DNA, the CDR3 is TGTGCCATCAACCCCTGGGATGAGCAGTTCTTC. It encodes CAINPWDEQFF.